These 10 T cell receptor beta chains were sequenced from one sample in a study of OX40 agonist ivuxolimab in advanced cancers. Using immunoSEQ multiplex PCR, the repertoire was profiled, and TCRdb retains in-frame clones only, with some absent. The sample records 41,000 or so clones, 78% being singletons. The sequences come from CD4+ or CD8+ T cells sorted from blood, collected in a trial of the OX40 agonist ivuxolimab. The origin of the receptors is an adult with an advanced solid tumor such as melanoma, head and neck, liver or kidney cancer.

This clone occurred a few times. V and J are TRBV19 and TRBJ2-5; 16 bases are a match to TRBD2. V was pared by 5 bases and J by 4 bases, with 13 bases of the junction left unmatched. Germline V gene sequence: CDR1 LNHDA, CDR2 SQIVND (reference sequence). This CDR3 spans 19 amino acids. The CDR3 DNA reads TGTGCCAGTAGTTCTGGGACTAGCGGGGGGGCCTGGGGAACAGAGACCCAGTACTTC. Residues: CASSSGTSGGAWGTETQYF.

This clone was recorded at least ten times. The J gene is TRBJ2-2, the V gene TRBV7-2, with 11 bases matching TRBD2. Germline loops: CDR1 SGHTA, CDR2 FQGNSA. With V trimmed by 5 bases and J by 4 bases, 6 bases remained unmatched. This CDR3 has 16 residues. CDR3 residues: CASSPGLAVSTGELFF. CDR3 coding DNA: TGTGCCAGCAGCCCGGGACTAGCGGTTTCCACCGGGGAGCTGTTTTTT.

V is TRBV27 and J is TRBJ2-3; no clear D gene. The V gene lost 7 bases and the J gene lost 2 bases, with 4 bases spanning the gap. This CDR3 is 11 amino acids long. From germline, CDR1 is MNHEY and CDR2 SMNVEV (reference sequence). CDR3 in DNA: TGTGCCAGCACCTTCACAGATACGCAGTATTTT. It specifies CASTFTDTQYF.

The V and J genes are TRBV5-1 and TRBJ2-7, with D hard to call. The CDR3 is 11 residues long. Germline CDR1 reads SGHRS; CDR2 reads YFSETQ. V was pared by 3 bases and J by 2 bases, with 3 bases between. The CDR3 protein is CASSSTYEQYF. Written as DNA, the CDR3 is TGCGCCAGCAGCTCAACCTACGAGCAGTACTTC.

This clone was found once. The chain uses TRBV5-1 and TRBJ2-7; 7 nucleotides align to TRBD1. CDR3 size: 14 residues. Trimming removed 2 bases from V and 3 bases from J; junction bases left unmatched: 5. Germline V gives CDR1 SGHRS, CDR2 YFSETQ. Written as DNA, the CDR3 is TGCGCCAGCAGCTTTACGGGACAGCGCTACGAGCAGTACTTC. It codes for CASSFTGQRYEQYF.

The chain carries TRBV5-1 and TRBJ2-1; tentative D call: TRBD2 (6 bases). Per germline, CDR1 SGHRS and CDR2 YFSETQ. The CDR3 length is 15 residues. V was clipped by 5 bases and J by 0 bases, with 12 bases between them. The DNA of the CDR3 is TGCGCCAGCAGTCCGGACGGGAGCTCCTACAATGAGCAGTTCTTC. Translating gives CASSPDGSSYNEQFF. The complete variable domain, with remaining parts taken from reference TRBV5-1 and TRBJ2-1, reads KAGVTQTPRYLIKTRGQQVTLSCSPISGHRSVSWYQQTPGQGLQFLFEYFSETQRNKGNFPGRFSGRQFSNSRSEMNVSTLELGDSALYLCASSPDGSSYNEQFFGPGTRLTVL.

In this sample, this clone turned up once. The same CDR3 also results from other DNA sequences found in this sample. The DNA for the CDR3 is TGCAGTGCTAGAGAAGGGTACGAGCAGTACTTC. Its protein is CSAREGYEQYF. The rearrangement uses TRBV20-1 and TRBJ2-7; D uncertain. Trimming stripped 0 bases from V and 4 bases from J, with 4 bases between. Germline assignment: CDR1 DFQATT and CDR2 SNEGSKA (reference sequence). This CDR3 contains 11 residues.

The rearrangement joins TRBV9 to TRBJ2-5, with TRBD1 identical over 10 bases. The assigned J gene may be wrong: the sequence end matches TRBJ2-7 better. CDR3 length: 15 amino acids. The germline gives CDR1 SGDLS, CDR2 YYNGEE. CDR3 protein: CASSGSGTGVHEQYF. The DNA of the CDR3 is TGTGCCAGCAGCGGCTCCGGGACAGGGGTCCACGAGCAGTACTTC.

V usage is TRBV28 and J usage is TRBJ1-6; D uncertain. Germline values: CDR1 MDHEN, CDR2 SYDVKM. There are 13 residues in the CDR3. With 7 bases removed from V and 3 bases from J, the gap between germline ends came to 7 bases. The CDR3 region has the DNA TGTGCCAGCATGAACATCTATAATTCACCCCTCCACTTT. As protein: CASMNIYNSPLHF. The full variable domain, completed using reference TRBV28 and TRBJ1-6, is DVKVTQSSRYLVKRTGEKVFLECVQDMDHENMFWYRQDPGLGLRLIYFSYDVKMKEKGDIPEGYSVSREKKERFSLILESASTNQTSMYLCASMNIYNSPLHFGNGTRLTVT.

The CDR3 loop is CASSWDRELDGYTF. CDR3 in DNA: TGCGCCAGCAGCTGGGACAGGGAATTAGACGGCTACACCTTC. The V call is TRBV5-1, the J call TRBJ1-2; the match to TRBD1 covers 9 bases. The CDR3 contains 14 residues. Losses at the gene ends were 3 bases for V and 8 bases for J; bases not matched to a gene: 8. Germline loops: CDR1 SGHRS, CDR2 YFSETQ.